This T cell receptor beta chain emerged from a study of cytomegalovirus exposure and HLA in healthy donors. Notes on the study in general: It has been reported that TCR beta sequences accurately predicted the HLA-A and HLA-B alleles of most subjects.

There are 13 residues in the CDR3. CDR1 MNHNS and CDR2 SASEGT come from the germline V gene. Of note for this clone: As yet, its antigen is unknown.

The PCR contained 60 Vbeta and 13 Jbeta primers. Generated by immunoSEQ multiplex PCR, the TCRdb table keeps only in-frame clones and is missing some. The data show around 80,000 clones, with 62% seen just once and 4.4% held by the top ten. The clonotype was recovered from a male donor in good health and CMV-seropositive. The gene calls are TRBV6-1 and TRBJ2-5; 8 nucleotides align to TRBD2. Sequencing was carried out using PBMCs. The CDR3 sequence: CAAAGGQRETQYF. As DNA, the CDR3 is TGTGCAGCCGCGGGGGGCCAACGGGAGACCCAGTACTTC.